Included here is one T cell receptor beta chain sequence, with context. Its antigen is unknown. The data belong to a study of PD-1 blockade in classical Hodgkin lymphoma. Study conclusions and caveats: It was reported that newly diagnosed patients had less baseline TCR diversity than healthy donors. In CD4+ cells, TCR diversity went up significantly by C4D1, but in CD8+ cells it did not.

The method was immunoSEQ multiplex PCR; TCRdb's version includes in-frame clones alone and lacks a portion of them. The profile shows 25,000 to 30,000 clones, more than 65% of them singletons. As to time point: cycle 4 day 1 (C4D1), after 6 weeks of nivolumab. Brentuximab vedotin exposure varied, and every patient relapsed after autologous stem cell transplantation. V was pared by 3 bases and J by 4 bases, with 3 bases between. The germline V gene has CDR1 KGHSH and CDR2 LQKENI. This CDR3 has 11 amino acids. The sequencing here drew on peripheral blood mononuclear cells (PBMCs), taken before the fourth cycle of nivolumab. This chain links TRBV18 with TRBJ2-5; D remains unclear. This clonotype was sampled from a human donor with classical Hodgkin lymphoma. The CDR3, as DNA: TGTGCCAGCTCACCTCTAGAGACCCAGTACTTC. Translation gives CASSPLETQYF. Drawing the rest from reference TRBV18 and TRBJ2-5, the complete variable domain is NAGVMQNPRHLVRRRGQEARLRCSPMKGHSHVYWYRQLPEEGLKFMVYLQKENIIDESGMPKERFSAEFPKEGPSILRIQQVVRGDSAAYFCASSPLETQYFGPGTRLLVL.